The clone carrying this T cell receptor (beta chain) has just one count. V lost 1 base and J 11 bases, leaving 11 bases between the germline ends. Germline CDR1 and CDR2: SGHNT and YENEEA. The CDR3 spans 12 residues. The data stem from a study of blood T cell repertoires in COVID-19. The assay was immunoSEQ multiplex PCR, and TCRdb's table has in-frame clones only and misses some. The data show fewer than 300,000 clones, with approximately 84% seen just once and more than 9% held by the top ten. The sequencing input was peripheral blood. The TCR sequence derives from a man aged 45-65 years with COVID-19, enrolled during active disease. V usage is TRBV11-3 and J usage is TRBJ1-1, with D maybe TRBD1 (5 bases). Written as DNA, the CDR3 is TGTGCCAGCAGCTTAGGACCAGGGAGGGCTTTCTTT. Amino acid sequence: CASSLGPGRAFF.